This T cell receptor beta chain was captured by sequencing in a study of blood T cell repertoires in COVID-19 (dated by TCRdb to 2020 to 2022). In terms of the full investigation: Collaborator samples came from the United States, Italy and Spain and covered acute and convalescent phases of COVID-19. Subjects who had been exposed to COVID-19, were actively infected with it, or had recovered from it provided the deeply sampled blood TCRbeta repertoires that made up the dataset. The prospective study material was composed of cDNA or gDNA derived from T cells, B-cell-depleted T cells, or PBMCs. Samples were obtained from the ongoing ImmuneRACE study (first 160 participants) and from some 1,300 subjects provided by 6 global collaborators. The repertoires were released in a freely available public database meant as a resource for research on the immune response to SARS-CoV-2. Where available, HLA class I and class II types were taken from metadata supplied by the sample provider and were not determined by assay-based typing. The sample metadata nearly always contained a de-identified subject ID, COVID-19 status, age in years and sex.

Findings and caveats that apply to the study as a whole: The amount of clinical and demographic metadata varied by source and participant and was provided uncurated.

Trimming accounts for 5 bases at V and 6 bases at J, while the number of junction bases matched to no gene is 8. Counted from cysteine to phenylalanine, this CDR3 has 15 amino acids. CDR3 DNA is the only sequence kept; it has 45 bases, read in frame from the first base. Sequences LNHDA (CDR1) and SQIVND (CDR2) are obtained from the germline V gene (reference sequence). The immunoSEQ Assay, a bias-controlled multiplex PCR, was used to amplify TCRbeta CDR3 regions from genomic DNA. Regarding the original processing steps: Nucleated cell counts per sample were estimated from amplification of reference gene primers within the assay. To quantify the absolute abundance of each unique TCRbeta CDR3 rearrangement, sequence reads were collapsed and filtered. Productive Simpson clonality was computed per sample as the square root of Simpson's diversity index over productive rearrangements. TCRdb re-hosts the immuneACCESS table, in-frame sequences only. Its copies lack some clones; in the studies checked, an unresolved V gene accounts for under half of them, and the cause for the rest is not known. From that table come the V and J calls and clone size; the DNA was used to work out D and trimming. The sample contains 200,000 to 250,000 clones, 80% to 90% of them found a single time. Clones ranked in the top ten supply 8.5% to 12% of the sample.

Each collaborating institution followed its own protocols to collect whole blood in K2EDTA tubes. Collaborator samples were shipped for TCRbeta analysis as frozen whole blood, isolated PBMCs, or DNA extracted from either sample type. In the case of this clone: The clone's antigen remains unknown. No base quality values were provided; no much bigger clone lies one nucleotide off.

Material for sequencing was peripheral blood. The rearrangement joined TRBV19 to TRBJ2-3, with 10 bases matching TRBD2. The receptor was derived from a woman of 80 years or more with acute or convalescent COVID-19. The nucleotide sequence is given as TGTGCCAGTAGTCGAAGCGGGAGGGGAGACGATACGCAGTATTTT. This encodes CASSRSGRGDDTQYF.